This T cell receptor beta chain came from a study of shared clonotypes between healthy human individuals. General observations from the study: Estimated richness values were generally larger in naive subsets than in memory subsets. It was observed that 5% to 6.5% of naive CD4 clonotypes were shared across four donors.

Naive CD8 cells lacked CD45RO, underwent positive selection for CCR7 and left out terminally differentiated effector memory CD45RA+ cells. Only in-frame clones appear in the TCRdb table, and some are missing; sequencing was by immunoSEQ multiplex PCR. The sample consists of more than 500,000 clones, approximately 95% of them appearing once. In regard to this clone: Its antigen remains unknown.

The CDR3 contains 16 residues. Germline CDR1 is MNHEY and CDR2 is SVGAGI. The germline V and J ends were trimmed by 2 bases and 6 bases, with 16 bases remaining between them. V is TRBV6-5 and J is TRBJ1-4, with a weak D call TRBD1 (6 bases). The sequenced sample consisted of naive CD8+ T cells sorted from blood. The TCR originated in a woman aged 30 to 39 in good health. The CDR3 bases are TGTGCCAGCAGTTACGCGAGCACAGGGCAAGATGAAAAACTGTTTTTT. It codes for CASSYASTGQDEKLFF.